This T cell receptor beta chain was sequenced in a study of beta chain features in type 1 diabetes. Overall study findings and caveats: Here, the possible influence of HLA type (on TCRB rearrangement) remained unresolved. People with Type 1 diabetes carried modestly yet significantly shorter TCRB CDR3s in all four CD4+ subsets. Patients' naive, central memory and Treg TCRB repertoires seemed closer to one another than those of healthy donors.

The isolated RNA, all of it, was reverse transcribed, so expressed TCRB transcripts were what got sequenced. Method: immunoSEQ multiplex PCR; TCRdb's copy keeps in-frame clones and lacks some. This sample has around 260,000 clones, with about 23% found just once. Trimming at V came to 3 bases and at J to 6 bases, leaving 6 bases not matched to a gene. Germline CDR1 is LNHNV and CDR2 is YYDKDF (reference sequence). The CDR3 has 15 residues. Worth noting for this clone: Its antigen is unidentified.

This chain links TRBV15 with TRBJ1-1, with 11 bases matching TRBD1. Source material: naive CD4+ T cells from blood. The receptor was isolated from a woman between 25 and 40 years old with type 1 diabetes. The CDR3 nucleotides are TGTGCCACCAGCAGGGACAGGGGGCGCATCGCTGAAGCTTTCTTT. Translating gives CATSRDRGRIAEAFF. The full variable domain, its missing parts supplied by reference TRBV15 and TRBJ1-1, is DAMVIQNPRYQVTQFGKPVTLSCSQTLNHNVMYWYQQKSSQAPKLLFHYYDKDFNNEADTPDNFQSRRPNTSFCFLDIRSPGLGDTAMYLCATSRDRGRIAEAFFGQGTRLTVV.